The entry below describes one T cell receptor beta chain. The assay was immunoSEQ multiplex PCR, and TCRdb's table has in-frame clones only and misses some. This table has 100,000 to 150,000 clones, 92% appearing once. V dropped 0 bases and J dropped 1; count of bases not matched to a gene: 4. CDR1 and CDR2 from the germline V gene are MNHEY and SVGEGT. This CDR3 is built from 17 residues. This sample is drawn from a study of blood T cell repertoires in COVID-19. The TCR sequence derives from a man aged 45-60 years with COVID-19, enrolled during active disease. Material for sequencing was peripheral blood. The chain carries TRBV6-2 or TRBV6-3 and TRBJ1-5; 9 bases are a match to TRBD1. CDR3 sequence reads: CASSYSRTGVSNQPQHF. Here the CDR3 DNA reads TGTGCCAGCAGTTACTCTCGGACAGGGGTAAGCAATCAGCCCCAGCATTTT.